The next 10 T cell receptor beta chains were all read from a single sample in a study of blood T cell repertoires in COVID-19. Profiling relied on immunoSEQ multiplex PCR, and the TCRdb table lists in-frame clones only, not all of them. The table shows 150,000 or so clones, with about 84% occurring only once. The sample comprised PBMCs or T cells enriched from blood (not recorded which). These receptors were collected from a man aged 35 to 55 who had recovered from COVID-19.

The rearrangement joins TRBV7-2 to TRBJ2-3; 7 bases are shared with TRBD2. Germline V gene sequence: CDR1 SGHTA, CDR2 FQGNSA. With V trimmed by 3 bases and J by 5 bases, 11 bases remained unmatched. There are 16 residues in the CDR3. CDR3 DNA: TGTGCCAGCAGCTTGGCCTGGACTAGTTTAAAAGATACGCAGTATTTT. Its protein is CASSLAWTSLKDTQYF.

CDR3 sequence reads: CASSRTDSYEQYF. The CDR3 coding sequence is TGTGCCAGCTCCAGGACAGATTCCTACGAGCAGTACTTC. The V and J genes are TRBV18 and TRBJ2-7, with a possible D match to TRBD1 (6 bases). V was pared by 6 bases and J by 1 base, with 10 bases between. The CDR3 has 13 amino acids. Germline CDR1 and CDR2: KGHSH and LQKENI.

This clone was counted between two and nine times. The chain carries TRBV19 and TRBJ2-7; D ambiguous. V lost 5 bases to trimming and J lost 5 bases, with 4 bases between them. The CDR3 consists of 10 residues. CDR1 LNHDA and CDR2 SQIVND come from the germline V gene (reference sequence). The CDR3 DNA follows: TGTGCCAGTAGTGACAACGAGCAGTACGTC. This translates into CASSDNEQYV.

V usage is TRBV25-1 and J usage is TRBJ1-2, with a possible D match to TRBD1 (6 bases). Trimming stripped 1 base from V and 1 base from J, with 16 bases between. Germline V gene sequence: CDR1 MGHDK, CDR2 SYGVNS. The CDR3 loop spans 17 amino acids. Here the CDR3 reads CASSESGRGRGNYGYTF. The CDR3 DNA follows: TGTGCCAGCAGTGAATCGGGAAGGGGGAGGGGTAACTATGGCTACACCTTC.

The chain uses TRBV19 and TRBJ2-2; TRBD2 matches 10 bases. V dropped 7 bases and J dropped 4; count of bases not matched to a gene: 6. CDR3 length: 15 residues. Germline CDR1 and CDR2: LNHDA and SQIVND (reference sequence). In DNA, the CDR3 is TGTGCCAGTAAGAGCGGGGGGGTCGTCACCGGGGAGCTGTTTTTT. Its translation: CASKSGGVVTGELFF.

This clone appeared once. Given a much more abundant clone one base away, this may be a read error. Other DNA sequences in the same sample also yield this CDR3. The chain recombines TRBV2 with TRBJ2-5; possible D gene TRBD1, 6 bases. The V end was cut by 6 bases, the J end by 5 bases, with 22 bases between. The CDR3 has 16 amino acids. Looked up from germline, CDR1 is SNHLY and CDR2 is FYNNEI. The CDR3 DNA reads TGTGCCAGCAGACTCGCTGAAGGGGGTCCTTCGGAGACCCAGTACTTC. Translated, it gives CASRLAEGGPSETQYF.

V gene TRBV12-3 or TRBV12-4 combines with J gene TRBJ1-2; D not certain. Trimming took off 7 bases at V and 1 base at J, with 10 bases between the two ends. This CDR3 contains 13 residues. The CDR3 sequence is CASTLDFNYGYTF. The DNA for the CDR3 is TGTGCCAGCACCCTAGACTTTAACTATGGCTACACCTTC.

This clone was detected many times. J is TRBJ2-3 and V is TRBV6-5; the match to TRBD2 covers 10 bases. The CDR3 loop spans 15 amino acids. V lost 7 bases, J lost 0 bases, and 4 bases stayed unmatched. Germline V gives CDR1 MNHEY, CDR2 SVGAGI. CDR3 bases: TGTGCCAGCACCGAGACTAGCGGGAGCACAGATACGCAGTATTTT. Amino acid sequence: CASTETSGSTDTQYF.

The chain employs TRBV10-3 and TRBJ2-3, with unresolved D. The CDR3 contains 14 residues. Trimming removed 11 bases from V and 5 bases from J, with 20 bases in between. CDR1 is ENHRY, CDR2 SYGVKD, per germline. The CDR3 spells CAARPDTAGDTQYF. As DNA, the CDR3 is TGTGCCGCACGCCCTGATACCGCCGGAGATACGCAGTATTTT.

The chain is built from TRBV11-2 and TRBJ1-4; 10 bases are a match to TRBD1. Germline CDR1 and CDR2: SGHAT and FQNNGV. The CDR3 is made up of 15 amino acids. The junction had 1 base not matched to a gene; V was cut back by 0 bases and J by 6 bases. The DNA of the CDR3 is TGTGCCAGCAGCTTAGACGGGACAGGGGATGAAAAACTGTTTTTT. Amino acid sequence: CASSLDGTGDEKLFF.